The next 27 T cell receptor beta chains were all read from a single sample in a study of T cells in Graves' hyperthyroidism and ophthalmopathy. RNA transcripts served as the template for amplifying TCR beta CDR3 regions. When the TCR CDR3 underwent first-round RT-PCR, the HTBI primer set was used. TCRdb re-derived calls from the multiplex PCR reads in MiXCR, one entry per CDR3 protein. The profile covers roughly 840,000 distinct CDR3 sequences, with approximately 40% appearing a single time and approximately 8.7% taken by the ten largest. Material: blood. The receptors come from a man aged 18 to 30 with Graves' hyperthyroidism.

The chain couples TRBV5-4 to TRBJ2-7, with 9 positions matching TRBD1. The CDR3 extends over 17 amino acids. Germline trimming cut 0 bases from V and 4 bases from J; bases unmatched to any gene: 11. Germline CDR1 and CDR2: SGHNT and YYREEE (reference sequence). The CDR3 loop reads CASSLESATGGSYEQYF. The CDR3 DNA reads TGTGCCAGCAGCTTGGAGTCGGCGACAGGGGGAAGTTACGAGCAGTACTTC.

As concerns this clonotype: This may be a read error, as it is one base from a much larger clone. The chain is built from TRBV7-9 and TRBJ1-2, with a weak D call TRBD1 (5 bases). The CDR3 length is 17 residues. The V gene lost 3 bases and the J gene lost 6 bases, with 23 bases spanning the gap. CDR1 is SEHNR and CDR2 is FQNEAQ in the germline V gene (reference sequence). CDR3: CASSFSLERDWSHGYTF. The CDR3 bases are TGTGCCAGCAGCTTCAGCTTGGAAAGGGACTGGAGCCATGGCTACACCTTC.

This clonotype occurred once. The chain uses TRBV12-3 or TRBV12-4 and TRBJ1-2; D is unresolved. This CDR3 is 14 amino acids long. Trimming cost V 1 base and J 6 bases, with 12 bases left between them. The CDR3 loop reads CASSLDSLFHGYTF. CDR3 in DNA: TGTGCCAGCAGTTTAGACAGCCTTTTTCATGGCTACACCTTC.

CDR3 sequence: CAISPLVEETQYF. The CDR3 bases are TGTGCCATCAGTCCCCTAGTGGAAGAGACCCAGTACTTC. The V gene is TRBV10-3, the J gene TRBJ2-5; no reliable D call. The CDR3 contains 13 residues. CDR1 and CDR2 from the germline V gene are ENHRY and SYGVKD. V lost 5 bases and J 3 bases, leaving 10 bases between the germline ends.

About this clonotype itself: This CDR3 fails to terminate in the conserved phenylalanine or tryptophan, so it likely reflects a read error. The limits of the CDR3 on the DNA are not certain, so only TCRdb's listed CDR3 is given. The V and J genes are TRBV7-9 and TRBJ2-2; the D segment call TRBD1 is taken from the table without a DNA check. The CDR3 sequence runs 10 residues, both termini included. CDR1 and CDR2 (germline): SEHNR, FQNEAQ (reference sequence). The CDR3 sequence: CASSLSGTGM.

J is TRBJ2-5 and V is TRBV12-3 or TRBV12-4, with TRBD1 identical over 12 bases. The CDR3 is 16 residues long. V lost 3 bases and J lost 4; bases outside the gene matches: 6. The CDR3 DNA reads as TGTGCCAGCAGTTTTGGGGGACAGGGGGCAAGAGAGACCCAGTACTTC. Protein: CASSFGGQGARETQYF.

The gene calls are TRBV11-2 and TRBJ1-6; D is perhaps TRBD1 (6 bases). The germline gives CDR1 SGHAT, CDR2 FQNNGV. Trimming took off 2 bases at V and 6 bases at J, with 11 bases between the two ends. CDR3 length: 15 residues. The CDR3 reads CASSLSRGPNSPLHF. In nucleotides, the CDR3 is TGTGCCAGCAGCTTATCCCGGGGGCCTAATTCACCCCTCCACTTT.

At least ten counts were recorded for this clonotype. The rearrangement uses TRBV7-9 and TRBJ2-5; TRBD2 matches 11 bases. There are 14 residues in the CDR3. Per the germline V gene, CDR1 is SEHNR and CDR2 is FQNEAQ (reference sequence). J gave up 1 base and V 6 bases, and 1 base lay outside the gene matches. CDR3 in DNA: TGTGCCAGCAGACTAGCGGGGGTCCAAGAGACCCAGTACTTC. Amino acids: CASRLAGVQETQYF. The whole variable domain, filled in from reference TRBV7-9 and TRBJ2-5, reads DTGVSQNPRHKITKRGQNVTFRCDPISEHNRLYWYRQTLGQGPEFLTYFQNEAQLEKSRLLSDRFSAERPKGSFSTLEIQRTEQGDSAMYLCASRLAGVQETQYFGPGTRLLVL.

V and J are TRBV12-3 or TRBV12-4 and TRBJ1-2; TRBD1 matches at 7 bases. The V and J ends lost 5 bases and 4 bases, in that order; junction bases with no gene match: 7. The CDR3 consists of 14 residues. This CDR3 reads CASSAGDSLYGYTF. Written as DNA, the CDR3 is TGTGCCAGCAGTGCGGGGGACAGCCTCTATGGCTACACCTTC.

This clonotype appeared many times. The chain employs TRBV10-3 and TRBJ2-7; TRBD2 matches at 10 bases. This CDR3 is built from 16 residues. The germline V gene has CDR1 ENHRY and CDR2 SYGVKD. Trimming at V came to 0 bases and at J to 3 bases, leaving 5 bases not matched to a gene. The CDR3 DNA follows: TGTGCCATCAGTGAGTCGGGTTCTAGCGGGGGCTACGAGCAGTACTTC. It is translated as CAISESGSSGGYEQYF.

This clonotype was picked up many times. The V call is TRBV29-1, the J call TRBJ1-4; D unclear. Between the trimmed V and J ends, which lost 7 bases and 14 bases, there was a span of 20 bases. The CDR3 loop spans 12 amino acids. From germline, CDR1 is SQVTM and CDR2 ANQGSEA. The CDR3 nucleotides read TGCAGCGGGGCTGGAGAGACCGGCGGGCTGTTTTTT. Translation: CSGAGETGGLFF.

This clonotype was observed many times. This chain joins TRBV19 and TRBJ1-6; D is unresolved. Trimming cost V 3 bases and J 5 bases, with 17 bases left between them. CDR1 LNHDA and CDR2 SQIVND come from the germline V gene (reference sequence). This CDR3 has 17 amino acids. The CDR3, as DNA: TGTGCCAGTAGTATCAGGTCACGGGGTTCGGATAATTCACCCCTCCACTTT. Its protein is CASSIRSRGSDNSPLHF.

The V call is TRBV10-3, the J call TRBJ1-5; perhaps TRBD1 as D (6 bases). The CDR3 sequence is 15 residues long. In germline, CDR1 is ENHRY, CDR2 SYGVKD. Trimming left V 2 bases short and J 4 bases short, with 12 bases between. In DNA form, the CDR3 reads TGTGCCATCAGTGAGAGGGCAGGGGTGAATCAGCCCCAGCATTTT. Its protein is CAISERAGVNQPQHF.

This clonotype showed up many times. The chain couples TRBV4-1 to TRBJ2-6, with D tentatively TRBD2 (6 bases). The CDR3 runs 14 residues. Trimming pared 0 bases from V and 12 bases from J, leaving 12 bases between. Germline loops: CDR1 MGHRA, CDR2 YSYEKL. The CDR3 nucleotides read TGCGCCAGCAGCCAAGAAACCGGGGGAAGCGTCCTGACTTTC. This gives the protein CASSQETGGSVLTF.

A few counts support this clonotype. The CDR3 nucleotides read TGCGCCAGCAGCTCCGAGGGGGGCTCCTATGGCTACACCTTC. Its protein is CASSSEGGSYGYTF. The V and J genes are TRBV5-1 and TRBJ1-2; weak D call: TRBD1 (6 bases). The germline V gene encodes CDR1 SGHRS and CDR2 YFSETQ. This CDR3 has 14 residues. V was shortened by 3 bases and J by 4 bases, with 13 bases between the two germline ends.

The rearrangement uses TRBV9 and TRBJ2-7; D gene unclear. CDR1 and CDR2 (germline): SGDLS, YYNGEE. CDR3 length: 11 amino acids. Trimming took off 7 bases at V and 4 bases at J, with 9 bases between the two ends. CDR3 sequence reads: CASHSGYEQYF. CDR3 coding DNA: TGTGCCAGCCATTCGGGTTACGAGCAGTACTTC.

The rearrangement joins TRBV12-3 or TRBV12-4 to TRBJ1-1; D gene uncertain. Trimming took 6 bases from V and 6 from J, leaving 11 bases between them. The CDR3 length is 12 residues. CDR3 bases: TGTGCCAGCAGGCCACTGGAAGCTGAAGCTTTCTTT. Translation gives CASRPLEAEAFF.

The chain employs TRBV19 and TRBJ2-5; TRBD1 agrees at 8 bases. The germline CDR1 and CDR2 sequences are LNHDA and SQIVND (reference sequence). The V and J ends lost 9 bases and 5 bases, in that order; junction bases with no gene match: 8. This CDR3 is 13 amino acids long. The CDR3: CASGLRGQETQYF. The CDR3 region has the DNA TGTGCCAGCGGACTCAGGGGGCAGGAGACCCAGTACTTC.

Ten or more counts support this clonotype. The CDR3 nucleotides read TGTGCCAGCAGTCCGATGAGGGCAGGTCAGCCCCAGCATTTT. As protein: CASSPMRAGQPQHF. The V gene is TRBV12-3 or TRBV12-4, the J gene TRBJ1-5; no reliable D call. The length of the CDR3 is 14 residues. V was cut by 5 bases and J by 6 bases, with 14 bases left in between.

This chain uses TRBV6-6 with TRBJ1-1; no clear D gene. This CDR3 is built from 14 residues. From germline, CDR1 is MNHNY and CDR2 SVGAGI (reference sequence). The ends were cut back, 4 bases at V and 4 bases at J, with 13 bases in the middle. The CDR3 region has the DNA TGTGCCAGCAGTTCCTCCGACGGAGGCACTGAAGCTTTCTTT. The encoded protein is CASSSSDGGTEAFF.

The V and J genes are TRBV20-1 and TRBJ1-1; D uncertain. This CDR3 comprises 13 residues. Trimming removed 0 bases at V and 4 bases at J, with 9 bases between. From germline, CDR1 is DFQATT and CDR2 SNEGSKA (reference sequence). As DNA, the CDR3 is TGCAGTGCTAGAGAAATGGGGAGCACTGAAGCTTTCTTT. It translates to CSAREMGSTEAFF.

The V call is TRBV7-2, the J call TRBJ2-7, with 9 bases fitting TRBD1. CDR1 and CDR2 from the germline V gene are SGHTA and FQGNSA. Unmatched junction bases numbered 17, after V lost 6 bases and J lost 5 bases. There are 17 residues in the CDR3. CDR3 residues: CASRGQGGGGSAHEQYF. The CDR3 DNA reads as TGTGCCAGCAGGGGACAGGGAGGGGGCGGGAGCGCCCACGAGCAGTACTTC. The entire variable domain, with the rest obtained from reference TRBV7-2 and TRBJ2-7, is as follows: GAGVSQSPSNKVTEKGKDVELRCDPISGHTALYWYRQSLGQGLEFLIYFQGNSAPDKSGLPSDRFSAERTGGSVSTLTIQRTQQEDSAVYLCASRGQGGGGSAHEQYFGPGTRLTVT.

The J gene is TRBJ2-5, the V gene TRBV7-2; 8 positions match TRBD1. This CDR3 is built from 15 residues. CDR1 and CDR2 (germline): SGHTA, FQGNSA. J lost 9 bases, V lost 5 bases, and 14 bases had no gene match. CDR3 coding DNA: TGTGCCAGCAGCCCAGGGGGCACGAGCAATCAGCCCCAGTACTTC. Translated: CASSPGGTSNQPQYF.

This clonotype was detected ten times or more. This rearrangement joins TRBV14 to TRBJ2-7; D is unclear. CDR3 length equals 13 residues. Looked up from germline, CDR1 is SGHDN and CDR2 is FVKESK. Trimming cost V 2 bases and J 12 bases, with 17 bases left between them. The CDR3 is CASSQRAQTSLYF. CDR3 in DNA: TGTGCCAGCAGCCAACGGGCCCAAACAAGTTTGTACTTC.

The chain couples TRBV25-1 to TRBJ1-2; D gene ambiguous. The CDR3 has 13 residues. The germline CDR1 and CDR2 sequences are MGHDK and SYGVNS. Trimming took off 1 base at V and 5 bases at J, with 8 bases between the two ends. The CDR3 region has the DNA TGTGCCAGCAGTGAATGGTTGGGATATGGCTACACCTTC. This sequence encodes CASSEWLGYGYTF.

In regard to this clonotype: A much larger clone lies a single base off, so this may be a read error. The chain couples TRBV11-1 to TRBJ1-2; possible D gene TRBD1, 6 bases. Germline CDR1 SGHAT, CDR2 FQDESV (reference sequence). This CDR3 has 13 residues. The CDR3 bases are TGTGCCAGCAGTTCCAGGGACACCTATGGCCACACCTTC. Translation: CASSSRDTYGHTF.

This clonotype was found many times. The V call is TRBV19, the J call TRBJ2-6; maybe TRBD1 (5 bases). Germline assignment: CDR1 LNHDA and CDR2 SQIVND (reference sequence). V was trimmed by 1 base and J by 2 bases, leaving 15 bases between them. This CDR3 is 18 amino acids long. The CDR3 nucleotides are TGTGCCAGTAGTATAGGACCATCAAGGGGCGCTGGGGCCAACGTCCTGACTTTC. It codes for CASSIGPSRGAGANVLTF.